Sequencing of this T cell receptor (beta chain) was carried out in a study of blood T cell repertoires in COVID-19. Turning to the study itself: PBMCs, B-cell-depleted T cells, or T cells provided the cDNA or gDNA that made up the material.

While infection was still active, Seattle patients were enrolled and then followed longitudinally. Method: immunoSEQ multiplex PCR; TCRdb's copy keeps in-frame clones and lacks some. The sample contains 450,000 or so clones, about 91% of which appear only once. CDR3 length: 14 residues. With 0 bases removed from V and 5 bases from J, the gap between germline ends came to 13 bases. Germline CDR1 GTSNPN, CDR2 SVGIG (reference sequence). Sequencing was done on a sample of peripheral blood. The TCR originated in a man younger than 35 with COVID-19, enrolled during active disease. The chain is built from TRBV30 and TRBJ1-2; weak D call: TRBD1 (5 bases). This CDR3 is CAWSVYGTLYGYTF. The CDR3 DNA sequence: TGTGCCTGGAGTGTATATGGGACTCTTTATGGCTACACCTTC. The whole variable domain, remainder taken from reference TRBV30 and TRBJ1-2, is SQTIHQWPATLVQPVGSPLSLECTVEGTSNPNLYWYRQAAGRGLQLLFYSVGIGQISSEVPQNLSASRPQDRQFILSSKKLLLSDSGFYLCAWSVYGTLYGYTFGSGTRLTVV.